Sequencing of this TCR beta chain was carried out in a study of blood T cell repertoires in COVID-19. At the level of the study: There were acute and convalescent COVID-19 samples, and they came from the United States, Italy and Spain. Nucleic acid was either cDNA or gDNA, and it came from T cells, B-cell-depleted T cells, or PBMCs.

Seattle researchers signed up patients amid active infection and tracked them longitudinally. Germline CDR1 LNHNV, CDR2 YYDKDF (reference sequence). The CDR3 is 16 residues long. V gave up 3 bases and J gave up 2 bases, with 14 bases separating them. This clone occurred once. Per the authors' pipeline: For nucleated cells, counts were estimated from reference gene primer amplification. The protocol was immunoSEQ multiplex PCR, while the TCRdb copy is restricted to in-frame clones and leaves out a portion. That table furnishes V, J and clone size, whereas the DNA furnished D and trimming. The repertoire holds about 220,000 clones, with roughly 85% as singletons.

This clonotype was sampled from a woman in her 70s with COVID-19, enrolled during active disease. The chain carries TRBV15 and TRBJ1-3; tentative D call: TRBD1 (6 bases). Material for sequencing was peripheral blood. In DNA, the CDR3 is TGTGCCACCAGCAGGGACAGACCCCAGGCTGGAAACACCATATATTTT. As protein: CATSRDRPQAGNTIYF. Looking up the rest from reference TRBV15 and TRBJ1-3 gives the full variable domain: DAMVIQNPRYQVTQFGKPVTLSCSQTLNHNVMYWYQQKSSQAPKLLFHYYDKDFNNEADTPDNFQSRRPNTSFCFLDIRSPGLGDTAMYLCATSRDRPQAGNTIYFGEGSWLTVV.